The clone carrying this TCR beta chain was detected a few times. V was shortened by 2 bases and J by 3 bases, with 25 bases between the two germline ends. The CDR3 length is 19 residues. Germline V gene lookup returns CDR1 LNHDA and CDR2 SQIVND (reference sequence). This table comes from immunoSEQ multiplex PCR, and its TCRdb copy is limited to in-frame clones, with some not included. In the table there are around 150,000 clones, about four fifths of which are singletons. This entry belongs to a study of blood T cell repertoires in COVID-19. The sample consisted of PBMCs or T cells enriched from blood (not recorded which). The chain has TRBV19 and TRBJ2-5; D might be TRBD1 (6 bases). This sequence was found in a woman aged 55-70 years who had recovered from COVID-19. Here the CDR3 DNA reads TGTGCCAGTAGTATATGTTGGTCGAGAATAGTCAGGGGCGAAGAGACCCAGTACTTC. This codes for CASSICWSRIVRGEETQYF.